This T cell receptor beta chain was found in a study of tumor and adjacent non-tumor tissue in lung cancer. Across the whole study: Patients comprised some eleven adenocarcinoma, a couple of squamous cell carcinoma and 1 small cell lung cancer. Aged about 31 to 80 years, patients included 10 men and 4 or 5 women with stage I to III disease. On average, productive TCRbeta reads reached around 4 million per sample.

The CDR3 spans 15 residues, counting both ends. Germline CDR1 and CDR2: MDHEN and SYDVKM. No cell sorting was done before RNA was extracted from the tissue. As regards this clonotype: It is unclear where the CDR3 begins or ends on the DNA, so no DNA is shown, and the CDR3 is as TCRdb lists it.

TCRbeta libraries were built with three rounds of nested PCR, modified from ARM-PCR. TCRdb redid the calling of the multiplex PCR reads with MiXCR, one entry per CDR3 protein. The sample has approximately 100,000 distinct CDR3 sequences, more than 60% seen once. The sequence came from a woman aged 60-75 years with non-small cell lung cancer. Sequencing was carried out using lung tumor tissue. This chain links TRBV28 with TRBJ2-7; the table's D call, TRBD1, was not checked against the DNA. This chain's CDR3 is CASSLFGQGNYELYF.